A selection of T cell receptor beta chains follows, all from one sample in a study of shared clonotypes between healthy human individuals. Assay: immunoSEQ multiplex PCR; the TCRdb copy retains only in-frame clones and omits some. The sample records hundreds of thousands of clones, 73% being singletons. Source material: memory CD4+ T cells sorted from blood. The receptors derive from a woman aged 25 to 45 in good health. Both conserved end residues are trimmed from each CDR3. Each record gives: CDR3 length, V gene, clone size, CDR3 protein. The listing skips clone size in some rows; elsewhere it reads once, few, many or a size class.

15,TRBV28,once,ASSSYRRGIMNTEAF
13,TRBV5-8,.,ASSPRTAALGEQF
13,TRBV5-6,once,ASSLALGPIYEQY
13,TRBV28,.,ASSSGLAGIHEQY
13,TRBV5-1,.,ASSFTGTEGGELF
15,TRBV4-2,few,ASSPNLGGGSDQPQH
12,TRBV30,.,AWSVLEGRDEQY
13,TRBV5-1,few,ASSRRGDGDEKLF
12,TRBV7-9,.,ASSRFAGNTEAF
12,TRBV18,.,ASSPLGQGDTQY
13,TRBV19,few,ASSSTSGAHNEQF
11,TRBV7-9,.,ASRGTGSYGYT
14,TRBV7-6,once,ASSSTGHPTGNTIY
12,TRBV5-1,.,ASSLATEHTEAF
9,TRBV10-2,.,ASSDGRAAF
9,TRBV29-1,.,SAGDERGYT
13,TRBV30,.,ALAGGPGNTGELF
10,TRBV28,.,ASMDTWEPQH
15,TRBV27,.,ASSLYEGTSGANVLT
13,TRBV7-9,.,ASSFDLAGQETQY
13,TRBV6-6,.,ASSYGQSGANVLT
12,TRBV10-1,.,ASSGGQGGIEQF
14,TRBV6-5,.,ASSYSATARDTEAF
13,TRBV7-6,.,ASSPLGGRTGELF
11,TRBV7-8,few,ASSFSPGQGYT
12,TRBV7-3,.,ASGMGHSTDTQY
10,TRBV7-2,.,ASSLAGDGYT
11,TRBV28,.,ASVGGSEEKLF
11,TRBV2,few,ASSGTAGYEQY
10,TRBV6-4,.,ASRAGGEKLF
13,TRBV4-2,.,ASSQDEATNEKLF
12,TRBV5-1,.,ASSFGGGLTEAF
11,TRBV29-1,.,SAMGQGHGELF
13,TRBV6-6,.,ASSPSWSSYNEQF
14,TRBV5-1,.,ASSLGTTATNEKLF
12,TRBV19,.,ASSPGLAVNEQF
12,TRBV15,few,ATSSGTAPDTQY
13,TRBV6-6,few,ASRSPGPDGYEQY
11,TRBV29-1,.,SVAGPGTDTQY
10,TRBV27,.,ASSREFGELF
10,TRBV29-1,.,SARTARYEQY
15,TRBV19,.,ASSSSSGQGQKYGYT
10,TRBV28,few,ASTSRTTEAF
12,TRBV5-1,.,ASSFFGEHTEAF
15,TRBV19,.,ASSIVTGGLSNQPQH
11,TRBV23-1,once,ASTPGSTDTQY
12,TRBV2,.,ASSQPVRRETQY
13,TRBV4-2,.,ASSQEGQFNYGYT
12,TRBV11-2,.,ASSPTMMNTEAF